A selection of T cell receptor beta chains follows, all from one sample in a study of blood T cell repertoires in COVID-19. Clones were sequenced by immunoSEQ multiplex PCR, and TCRdb holds only the in-frame ones, with some missing. The table includes some 320,000 clones, 90% detected once. The sequenced sample was PBMCs or T cells enriched from blood (not recorded which). The receptors shown here come from a man between 60 and 75 years old who had recovered from COVID-19. Each CDR3 is given with its conserved first and last residue. The D gene is left open where the match is weak. Clone size, where shown, is once, few, many, or a class for clones that have expanded.

v_call: TRBV15
j_call: TRBJ1-1
clone_size: -
d_call: -
cdr3_aa: CATSRVPGTEAFF
cdr3_nt: TGTGCCACCAGCAGAGTTCCGGGCACTGAAGCTTTCTTT

v_call: TRBV5-1
j_call: TRBJ2-2
clone_size: -
d_call: -
cdr3_aa: CASSLVAGGPGELFF
cdr3_nt: TGCGCCAGCAGCTTGGTAGCCGGGGGTCCCGGGGAGCTGTTTTTT

v_call: TRBV5-4
j_call: TRBJ2-1
clone_size: -
d_call: TRBD2
cdr3_aa: CASRGGGDNEQFF
cdr3_nt: TGTGCCAGCAGAGGCGGGGGGGACAATGAGCAGTTCTTC

v_call: TRBV9
j_call: TRBJ2-1
clone_size: -
d_call: TRBD2
cdr3_aa: CASSVGISGGTITYNEQFF
cdr3_nt: TGTGCCAGCAGCGTAGGTATTAGCGGGGGGACTATTACCTACAATGAGCAGTTCTTC

v_call: TRBV12-3/TRBV12-4
j_call: TRBJ1-6
clone_size: -
d_call: -
cdr3_aa: CASSLTRFSPLHF
cdr3_nt: TGTGCCAGCAGTTTGACCAGGTTCTCACCCCTCCACTTT

v_call: TRBV27
j_call: TRBJ1-6
clone_size: -
d_call: -
cdr3_aa: CASTTDRSIHF
cdr3_nt: TGTGCCAGCACCACCGACAGAAGCATCCACTTT

v_call: TRBV9
j_call: TRBJ1-1
clone_size: -
d_call: -
cdr3_aa: CASSVGRVTEAFF
cdr3_nt: TGTGCCAGCAGCGTCGGCAGGGTTACTGAAGCTTTCTTT

v_call: TRBV19
j_call: TRBJ1-2
clone_size: -
d_call: TRBD1
cdr3_aa: CASSTKDRGIYGYTF
cdr3_nt: TGTGCCAGTAGTACCAAGGACAGGGGAATCTATGGCTACACCTTC

v_call: TRBV25-1
j_call: TRBJ1-5
clone_size: -
d_call: TRBD1
cdr3_aa: CASRETGENQPQHF
cdr3_nt: TGTGCCAGCAGGGAGACAGGGGAGAATCAGCCCCAGCATTTT

v_call: TRBV6-6
j_call: TRBJ1-4
clone_size: -
d_call: TRBD1
cdr3_aa: CVSRRFGTGEEKLFF
cdr3_nt: TGTGTCAGCAGAAGATTCGGGACAGGGGAAGAAAAACTGTTTTTT

v_call: TRBV18
j_call: TRBJ1-2
clone_size: -
d_call: -
cdr3_aa: CASSPLGTLGGYTF
cdr3_nt: TGTGCCAGCTCACCACTCGGCACGCTCGGGGGCTACACCTTC

v_call: TRBV6-1
j_call: TRBJ2-7
clone_size: -
d_call: -
cdr3_aa: CASSEDGNSYEQYF
cdr3_nt: TGTGCCAGCAGTGAAGATGGCAACTCCTACGAGCAGTACTTC

v_call: TRBV7-6
j_call: TRBJ1-5
clone_size: once
d_call: -
cdr3_aa: CASSLRQGGDQPQHF
cdr3_nt: TGTGCCAGCAGCTTACGGCAGGGAGGCGATCAGCCCCAGCATTTT

v_call: TRBV11-2
j_call: TRBJ1-2
clone_size: -
d_call: TRBD1
cdr3_aa: CASSFPGQGHYGYTF
cdr3_nt: TGTGCCAGCAGCTTTCCAGGACAGGGTCACTATGGCTACACCTTC

v_call: TRBV6-5
j_call: TRBJ1-1
clone_size: -
d_call: TRBD1
cdr3_aa: CASTLGQLLTEAFF
cdr3_nt: TGTGCCAGTACTCTGGGACAGCTCTTAACTGAAGCTTTCTTT

v_call: TRBV6-5
j_call: TRBJ2-3
clone_size: -
d_call: TRBD1
cdr3_aa: CASSYSNRGRDTQYF
cdr3_nt: TGTGCCAGCAGTTACTCGAACAGGGGGCGAGATACGCAGTATTTT

v_call: TRBV3-1/TRBV3-2
j_call: TRBJ2-7
clone_size: -
d_call: -
cdr3_aa: CASSQEGLSYEQYF
cdr3_nt: TGTGCCAGCAGCCAAGAAGGACTGTCCTACGAGCAGTACTTC

v_call: TRBV7-2
j_call: TRBJ2-7
clone_size: -
d_call: TRBD2
cdr3_aa: CASSQNRGSIYEQYF
cdr3_nt: TGTGCCAGCAGCCAAAATCGCGGGAGTATTTACGAGCAGTACTTC

v_call: TRBV10-1
j_call: TRBJ2-7
clone_size: -
d_call: TRBD1
cdr3_aa: CASSGRDRAYEQYF
cdr3_nt: TGCGCCAGCAGTGGCCGGGACAGAGCCTACGAGCAGTACTTC

v_call: TRBV5-1
j_call: TRBJ2-3
clone_size: few
d_call: -
cdr3_aa: CASSLDSTDTQYF
cdr3_nt: TGCGCCAGCAGCTTGGACTCCACAGATACGCAGTATTTT

v_call: TRBV7-3
j_call: TRBJ2-5
clone_size: -
d_call: TRBD2
cdr3_aa: CASSLGTRETQYF
cdr3_nt: TGTGCCAGCAGCTTAGGGACTAGAGAGACCCAGTACTTC

v_call: TRBV29-1
j_call: TRBJ2-4
clone_size: -
d_call: -
cdr3_aa: CSAATRVLDIQYF
cdr3_nt: TGCAGCGCTGCGACCCGGGTTCTTGACATTCAGTACTTC

v_call: TRBV5-1
j_call: TRBJ2-7
clone_size: once
d_call: TRBD1
cdr3_aa: CASSLEVGGISYEQYF
cdr3_nt: TGCGCCAGCAGCTTGGAGGTAGGGGGCATATCCTACGAGCAGTACTTC

v_call: TRBV7-2
j_call: TRBJ1-1
clone_size: -
d_call: -
cdr3_aa: CASSLPPGEAFF
cdr3_nt: TGTGCCAGCAGCCTCCCCCCGGGAGAAGCTTTCTTT

v_call: TRBV19
j_call: TRBJ2-3
clone_size: -
d_call: TRBD2
cdr3_aa: CASSSRLADTDTQYF
cdr3_nt: TGTGCCAGTAGTTCGCGCCTAGCGGACACAGATACGCAGTATTTT

v_call: TRBV4-3
j_call: TRBJ1-1
clone_size: -
d_call: -
cdr3_aa: CASSRGNTEAFF
cdr3_nt: TGCGCCAGCAGCAGGGGGAACACTGAAGCTTTCTTT

v_call: TRBV5-4
j_call: TRBJ2-1
clone_size: -
d_call: -
cdr3_aa: CASSSPPQGGEQFF
cdr3_nt: TGTGCCAGCAGCTCCCCTCCCCAGGGAGGTGAGCAGTTCTTC

v_call: TRBV7-6
j_call: TRBJ2-2
clone_size: -
d_call: TRBD2
cdr3_aa: CASSFPTSGGAVNTGELFF
cdr3_nt: TGTGCCAGCAGCTTTCCGACTAGCGGGGGGGCCGTTAACACCGGGGAGCTGTTTTTT

v_call: TRBV2
j_call: TRBJ2-1
clone_size: -
d_call: TRBD2
cdr3_aa: CASSDKGTSGGKQSYNEQFF
cdr3_nt: TGTGCCAGCAGTGATAAGGGGACTAGCGGGGGGAAGCAATCCTACAATGAGCAGTTCTTC

v_call: TRBV19
j_call: TRBJ1-1
clone_size: -
d_call: TRBD1
cdr3_aa: CATRTGTGLRNTEAFF
cdr3_nt: TGTGCCACCCGAACCGGGACAGGGCTTCGGAACACTGAAGCTTTCTTT